The 10 T cell receptor beta chains given below trace back to one sample, sequenced in a study of CD8+ T cells in alopecia areata. RNA extraction and reverse transcription yielded cDNA as sequencing template. Measured with immunoSEQ multiplex PCR; TCRdb has only the in-frame clones, and not every one. The sample consists of around 100,000 clones, around 50% of them appearing once. The specimen sequenced was CD4+ T cells sorted from blood. The receptors originated from a human donor in good health.

The rearrangement links TRBV6-1 to TRBJ1-5; 7 bases fit TRBD1. Germline V lookup: CDR1 MNHNS, CDR2 SASEGT. V shed 7 bases and J 6 bases; nucleotides not matched to a gene: 9. There are 14 residues in the CDR3. DNA for the CDR3: TGTGCCAGCACCGGGGCGACAGGGACTCAGCCCCAGCATTTT. Translating gives CASTGATGTQPQHF.

V usage is TRBV2 and J usage is TRBJ2-5; 13 positions match TRBD2. CDR3 length equals 15 residues. Germline-derived CDR1 and CDR2 are SNHLY and FYNNEI. V shed 8 bases, J shed 3 bases, and the junction held 6 bases outside the gene matches. The CDR3 protein is CASRRTSGGEETQYF. CDR3 DNA sequence: TGTGCCAGCCGCCGGACTAGCGGGGGTGAAGAGACCCAGTACTTC.

A few counts support this clone. The rearrangement uses TRBV6-1 and TRBJ1-1; D gene unclear. The length of the CDR3 is 14 residues. From germline, CDR1 is MNHNS and CDR2 SASEGT. The V end was cut by 5 bases, the J end by 6 bases, with 16 bases between. The CDR3 sequence is CASSHPERGAEAFF. The CDR3 nucleotides are TGTGCCAGCAGTCATCCTGAACGTGGGGCTGAAGCTTTCTTT.

The rearrangement joins TRBV2 to TRBJ2-7; 7 bases line up with TRBD1. Losses at the gene ends were 6 bases for V and 6 bases for J; bases not matched to a gene: 8. CDR3 length: 13 residues. Germline V gives CDR1 SNHLY, CDR2 FYNNEI. The chain's CDR3 is CASRIGQVVEQYF. The DNA of the CDR3 is TGTGCCAGCAGGATCGGACAGGTTGTCGAGCAGTACTTC.

This chain connects TRBV7-2 to TRBJ2-1; 8 bases line up with TRBD2. This CDR3 is 14 amino acids long. The ends lost 2 bases at V and 8 bases at J; junction bases unmatched: 5. From germline, CDR1 is SGHTA and CDR2 FQGNSA. CDR3 sequence: CASSLRRTSHEQFF. The DNA of the CDR3 is TGTGCCAGCAGCTTACGACGGACTAGCCATGAGCAGTTCTTC. The full variable domain, with the rest looked up from reference TRBV7-2 and TRBJ2-1, is GAGVSQSPSNKVTEKGKDVELRCDPISGHTALYWYRQSLGQGLEFLIYFQGNSAPDKSGLPSDRFSAERTGGSVSTLTIQRTQQEDSAVYLCASSLRRTSHEQFFGPGTRLTVL.

This clone was detected a few times. This chain connects TRBV29-1 to TRBJ2-2; D remains unclear. V dropped 7 bases and J dropped 3 bases, with 6 bases sitting between them. CDR1 SQVTM and CDR2 ANQGSEA come from the germline V gene. The CDR3 loop spans 11 amino acids. CDR3 protein: CSAQHTGELFF. The CDR3 DNA follows: TGCAGCGCGCAACACACCGGGGAGCTGTTTTTT.

This clone is a singleton in its sample. The chain is built from TRBV2 and TRBJ2-7; perhaps D is TRBD1 or TRBD2 (6 bases each). Per germline, CDR1 SNHLY and CDR2 FYNNEI. V was pared by 6 bases and J by 4 bases, with 16 bases between. CDR3 length: 14 amino acids. As DNA, the CDR3 is TGTGCCAGCAGGCCGACACAGGGAGGATACGAGCAGTACTTC. Residues: CASRPTQGGYEQYF.

CDR3: CAWSGRDAGELFF. Here the CDR3 DNA reads TGTGCCTGGAGTGGACGAGATGCCGGGGAGCTGTTTTTT. V usage is TRBV30 and J usage is TRBJ2-2; D remains unclear. This CDR3 is 13 amino acids long. Germline V gene data show CDR1 as GTSNPN and CDR2 as SVGIG (reference sequence). The V and J ends lost 1 base and 6 bases respectively, with 9 bases between them.

The rearrangement uses TRBV2 and TRBJ2-1; 11 bases agree with TRBD2. The germline gives CDR1 SNHLY, CDR2 FYNNEI. Trimming at V came to 4 bases and at J to 1 base, leaving 6 bases not matched to a gene. This CDR3 is built from 17 residues. CDR3 residues: CASSVPSGGPSYNEQFF. DNA for the CDR3: TGTGCCAGCAGTGTCCCTAGCGGGGGGCCGTCCTACAATGAGCAGTTCTTC.

The table lists this clone with many counts. This sequence joins TRBV4-3 and TRBJ2-3, with TRBD2 identical over 12 bases. V lost 4 bases, J lost 2 bases, and 7 bases stayed unmatched. The length of the CDR3 is 17 residues. Germline values: CDR1 LGHNA, CDR2 YSLEER. The DNA of the CDR3 is TGCGCCAGCAGCCGAGGGACTAGCGGGTCTAACACAGATACGCAGTATTTT. Protein product: CASSRGTSGSNTDTQYF.